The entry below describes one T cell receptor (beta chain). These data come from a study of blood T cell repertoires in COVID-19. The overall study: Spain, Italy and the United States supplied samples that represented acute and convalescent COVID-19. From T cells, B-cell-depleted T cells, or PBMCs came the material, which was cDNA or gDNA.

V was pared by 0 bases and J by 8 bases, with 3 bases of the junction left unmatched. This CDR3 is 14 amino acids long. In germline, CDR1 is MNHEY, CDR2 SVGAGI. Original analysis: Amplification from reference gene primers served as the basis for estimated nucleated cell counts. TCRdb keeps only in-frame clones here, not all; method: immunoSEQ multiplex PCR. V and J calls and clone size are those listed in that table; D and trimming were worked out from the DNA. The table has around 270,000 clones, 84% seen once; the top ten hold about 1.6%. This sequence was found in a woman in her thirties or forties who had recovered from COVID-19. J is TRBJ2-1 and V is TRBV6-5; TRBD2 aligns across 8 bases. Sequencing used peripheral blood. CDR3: CASSYSRRGDEQFF. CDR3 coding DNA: TGTGCCAGCAGTTACTCGAGGCGGGGGGATGAGCAGTTCTTC.